This T cell receptor beta chain was captured by sequencing in a study of T cells in tuberculosis. Method: immunoSEQ multiplex PCR; TCRdb's copy keeps in-frame clones and lacks some. The top ten hold more than 4.5% of the sample, which has roughly 34,000 clones, about 85% seen once. Time point here: new active TB diagnosis, blood taken before or within 7 days of starting treatment. The germline CDR1 and CDR2 sequences are SGHVS and FQNEAQ. This CDR3 spans 15 amino acids. Trimming removed 4 bases at V and 0 bases at J, with 12 bases between. V gene TRBV7-8 combines with J gene TRBJ1-1, with D maybe TRBD1 (5 bases). The sequence came from an adult with tuberculosis. The material sequenced was PBMCs, taken at tuberculosis diagnosis. CDR3 bases: TGTGCCAGCAGCTCAAGACAGAACATGAACACTGAAGCTTTCTTT. This codes for CASSSRQNMNTEAFF.